This T cell receptor (beta chain) was sequenced during a study of T cell repertoires in cytomegalovirus infection. Across the whole study: Both CMV infection and a matching HLA type were indicated by public TCR beta signatures. Study-wide results and limits: There were HLA-C-restricted CMV-specific TCR beta clonotypes dominating the ex vivo response.

TCRdb itself ran the reads through MiXCR, one entry per CDR3 protein. This repertoire shows approximately 470,000 distinct CDR3 sequences, roughly 43% found once; its top ten account for just under 45%. This clonotype was observed once. The antigen remains unidentified. The sequence was collected from a human donor in good health (CMV status not recorded). Some clones in this sample may be carry-over from other donors' samples. Sequencing was performed on cultured PBMCs, taken from culture after CMV antigen stimulation.

CDR3 sequence reads: CASSPVRGGYEQYF. CDR3 DNA: TGTGCCAGCAGCCCGGTTAGGGGTGGGTACGAGCAGTACTTC. The genes are TRBV6-6 and TRBJ2-7, with TRBD1 as a possible D gene (5 bases). This CDR3 is built from 14 residues. Trimming took 6 bases from V and 4 from J, leaving 16 bases between them. The germline CDR1 and CDR2 sequences are MNHNY and SVGAGI (reference sequence).